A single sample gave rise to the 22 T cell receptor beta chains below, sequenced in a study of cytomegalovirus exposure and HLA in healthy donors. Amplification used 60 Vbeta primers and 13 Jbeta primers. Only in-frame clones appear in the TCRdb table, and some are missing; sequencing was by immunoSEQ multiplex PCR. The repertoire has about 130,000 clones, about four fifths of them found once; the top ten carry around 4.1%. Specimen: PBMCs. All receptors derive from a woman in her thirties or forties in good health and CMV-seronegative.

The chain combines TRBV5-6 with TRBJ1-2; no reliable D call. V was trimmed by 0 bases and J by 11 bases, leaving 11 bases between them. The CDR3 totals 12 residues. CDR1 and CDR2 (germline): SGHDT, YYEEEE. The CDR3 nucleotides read TGTGCCAGCAGCTTGGCACGGGAGCGGTACACCTTC. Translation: CASSLARERYTF.

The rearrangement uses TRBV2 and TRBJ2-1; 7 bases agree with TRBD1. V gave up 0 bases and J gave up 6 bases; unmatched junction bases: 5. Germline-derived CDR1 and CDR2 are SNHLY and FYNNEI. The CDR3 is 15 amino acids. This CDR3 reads CASSEAKGARNEQFF. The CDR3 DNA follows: TGTGCCAGCAGTGAAGCGAAGGGGGCGCGCAATGAGCAGTTCTTC.

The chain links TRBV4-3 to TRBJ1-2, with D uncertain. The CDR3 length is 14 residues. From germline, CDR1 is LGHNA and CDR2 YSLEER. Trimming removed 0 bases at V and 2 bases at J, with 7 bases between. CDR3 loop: CASSQDGGNYGYTF. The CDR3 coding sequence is TGCGCCAGCAGCCAAGATGGAGGGAACTATGGCTACACCTTC.

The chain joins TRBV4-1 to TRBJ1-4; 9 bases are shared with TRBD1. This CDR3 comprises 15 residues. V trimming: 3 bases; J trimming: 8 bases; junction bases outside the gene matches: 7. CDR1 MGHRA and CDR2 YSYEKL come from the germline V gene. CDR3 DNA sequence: TGCGCCAGCAGCCAGTTTGGGGACAGGGAGGAAAAACTGTTTTTT. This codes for CASSQFGDREEKLFF.

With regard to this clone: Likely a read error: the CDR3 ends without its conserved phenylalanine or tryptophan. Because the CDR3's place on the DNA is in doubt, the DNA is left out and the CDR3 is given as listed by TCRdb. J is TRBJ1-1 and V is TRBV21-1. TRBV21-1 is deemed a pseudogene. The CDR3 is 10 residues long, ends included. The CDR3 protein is CASSKFYRKL.

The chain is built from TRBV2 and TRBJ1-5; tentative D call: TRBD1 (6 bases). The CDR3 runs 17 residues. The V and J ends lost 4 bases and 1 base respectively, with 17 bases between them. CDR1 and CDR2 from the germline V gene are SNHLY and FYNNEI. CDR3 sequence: CASSVGRGGRSNQPQHF. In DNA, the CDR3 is TGTGCCAGCAGTGTGGGTAGGGGGGGGAGAAGCAATCAGCCCCAGCATTTT.

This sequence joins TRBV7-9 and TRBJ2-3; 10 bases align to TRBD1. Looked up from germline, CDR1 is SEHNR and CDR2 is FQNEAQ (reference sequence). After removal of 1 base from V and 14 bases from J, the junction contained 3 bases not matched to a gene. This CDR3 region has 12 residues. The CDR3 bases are TGTGCCAGCAGCTTAGGGACAGGGGGGACGTATTTT. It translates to CASSLGTGGTYF.

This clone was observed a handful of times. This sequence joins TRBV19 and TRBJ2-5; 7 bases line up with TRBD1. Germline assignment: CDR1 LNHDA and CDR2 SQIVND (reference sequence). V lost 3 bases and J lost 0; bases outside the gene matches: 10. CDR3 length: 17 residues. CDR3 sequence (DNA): TGTGCCAGTAGTATTATGTCTGGACAGGCCAACCAAGAGACCCAGTACTTC. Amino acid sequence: CASSIMSGQANQETQYF. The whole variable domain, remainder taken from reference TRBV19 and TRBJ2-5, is DGGITQSPKYLFRKEGQNVTLSCEQNLNHDAMYWYRQDPGQGLRLIYYSQIVNDFQKGDIAEGYSVSREKKESFPLTVTSAQKNPTAFYLCASSIMSGQANQETQYFGPGTRLLVL.

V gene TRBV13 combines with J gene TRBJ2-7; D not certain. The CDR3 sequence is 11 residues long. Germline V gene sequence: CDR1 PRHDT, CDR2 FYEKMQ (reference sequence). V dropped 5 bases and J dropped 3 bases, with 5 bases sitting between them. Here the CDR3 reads CASSISYEQYF. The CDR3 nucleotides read TGTGCCAGCAGCATCAGCTACGAGCAGTACTTC. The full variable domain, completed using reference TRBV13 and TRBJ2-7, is AAGVIQSPRHLIKEKRETATLKCYPIPRHDTVYWYQQGPGQDPQFLISFYEKMQSDKGSIPDRFSAQQFSDYHSELNMSSLELGDSALYFCASSISYEQYFGPGTRLTVT.

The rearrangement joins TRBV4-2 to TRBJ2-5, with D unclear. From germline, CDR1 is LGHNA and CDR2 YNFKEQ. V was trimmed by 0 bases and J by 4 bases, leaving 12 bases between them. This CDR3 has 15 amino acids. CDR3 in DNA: TGTGCCAGCAGCCAAGATCTCCGCGAGCGAGAGACCCAGTACTTC. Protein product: CASSQDLRERETQYF.

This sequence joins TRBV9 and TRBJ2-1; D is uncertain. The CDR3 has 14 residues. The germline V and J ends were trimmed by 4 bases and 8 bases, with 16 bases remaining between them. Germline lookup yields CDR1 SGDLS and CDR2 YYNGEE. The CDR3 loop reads CASSPTRPTDEQFF. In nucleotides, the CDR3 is TGTGCCAGCAGCCCCACGCGGCCCACGGATGAGCAGTTCTTC.

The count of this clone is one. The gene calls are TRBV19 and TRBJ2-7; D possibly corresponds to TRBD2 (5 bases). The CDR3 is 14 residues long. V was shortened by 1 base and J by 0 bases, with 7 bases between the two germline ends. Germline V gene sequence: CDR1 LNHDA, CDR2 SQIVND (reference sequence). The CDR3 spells CASSIGGSSYEQYF. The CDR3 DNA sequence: TGTGCCAGTAGTATAGGTGGGAGCTCCTACGAGCAGTACTTC.

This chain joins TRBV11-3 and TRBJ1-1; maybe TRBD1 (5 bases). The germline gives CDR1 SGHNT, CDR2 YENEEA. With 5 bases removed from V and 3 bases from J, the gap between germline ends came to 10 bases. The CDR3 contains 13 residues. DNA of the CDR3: TGTGCCAGCAGCCGGCAGGGCTACACTGAAGCTTTCTTT. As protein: CASSRQGYTEAFF.

The CDR3 protein is CASGPRQTLNQPQHF. The CDR3 DNA reads as TGTGCCAGCGGCCCCAGACAAACCCTTAATCAGCCCCAGCATTTT. The gene calls are TRBV28 and TRBJ1-5; D not certain. CDR3 length equals 15 residues. Germline CDR1 reads MDHEN; CDR2 reads SYDVKM. V lost 8 bases to trimming and J lost 4 bases, with 18 bases between them.

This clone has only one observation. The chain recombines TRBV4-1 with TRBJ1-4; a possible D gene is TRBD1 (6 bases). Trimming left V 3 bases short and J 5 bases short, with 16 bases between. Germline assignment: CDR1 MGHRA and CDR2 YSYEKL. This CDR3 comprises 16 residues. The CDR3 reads CASSHQGLTMNEKLFF. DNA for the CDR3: TGCGCCAGCAGCCATCAGGGGCTGACGATGAATGAAAAACTGTTTTTT.

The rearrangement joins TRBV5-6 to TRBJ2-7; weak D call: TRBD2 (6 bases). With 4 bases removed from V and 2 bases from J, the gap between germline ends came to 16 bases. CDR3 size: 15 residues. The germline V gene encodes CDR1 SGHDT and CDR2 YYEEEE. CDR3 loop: CASSPYRDSPYEQYF. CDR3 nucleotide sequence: TGTGCCAGCAGCCCCTACCGGGACTCCCCCTACGAGCAGTACTTC. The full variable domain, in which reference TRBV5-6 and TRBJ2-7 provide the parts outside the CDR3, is DAGVTQSPTHLIKTRGQQVTLRCSPKSGHDTVSWYQQALGQGPQFIFQYYEEEERQRGNFPDRFSGHQFPNYSSELNVNALLLGDSALYLCASSPYRDSPYEQYFGPGTRLTVT.

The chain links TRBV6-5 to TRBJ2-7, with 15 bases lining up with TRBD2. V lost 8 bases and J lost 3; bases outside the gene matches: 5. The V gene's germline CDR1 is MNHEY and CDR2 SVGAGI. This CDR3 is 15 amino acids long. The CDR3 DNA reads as TGTGCCAGCCGGGGACTAGCGGGAGGACTCTACGAGCAGTACTTC. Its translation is CASRGLAGGLYEQYF.

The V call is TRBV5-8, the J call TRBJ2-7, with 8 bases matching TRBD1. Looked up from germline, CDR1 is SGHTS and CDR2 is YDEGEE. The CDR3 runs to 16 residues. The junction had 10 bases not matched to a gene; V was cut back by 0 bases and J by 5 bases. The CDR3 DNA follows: TGTGCCAGCAGCTTGGAAGGGCAGGGGGCGCACAACGAGCAGTACTTC. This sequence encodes CASSLEGQGAHNEQYF.

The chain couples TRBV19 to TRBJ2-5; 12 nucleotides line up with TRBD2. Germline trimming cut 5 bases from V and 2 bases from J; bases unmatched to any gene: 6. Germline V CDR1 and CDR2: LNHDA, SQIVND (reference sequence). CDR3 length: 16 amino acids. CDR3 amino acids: CASSPTSGGQQETQYF. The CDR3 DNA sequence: TGTGCCAGTAGTCCGACTAGCGGGGGCCAACAAGAGACCCAGTACTTC.

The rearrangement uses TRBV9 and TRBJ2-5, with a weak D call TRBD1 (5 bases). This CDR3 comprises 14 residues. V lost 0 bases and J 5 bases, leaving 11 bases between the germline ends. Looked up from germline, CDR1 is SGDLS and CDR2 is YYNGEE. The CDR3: CASSVDAGRETQYF. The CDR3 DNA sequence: TGTGCCAGCAGCGTAGACGCAGGGCGGGAGACCCAGTACTTC. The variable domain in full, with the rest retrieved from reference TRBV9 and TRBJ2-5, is DSGVTQTPKHLITATGQRVTLRCSPRSGDLSVYWYQQSLDQGLQFLIQYYNGEERAKGNILERFSAQQFPDLHSELNLSSLELGDSALYFCASSVDAGRETQYFGPGTRLLVL.

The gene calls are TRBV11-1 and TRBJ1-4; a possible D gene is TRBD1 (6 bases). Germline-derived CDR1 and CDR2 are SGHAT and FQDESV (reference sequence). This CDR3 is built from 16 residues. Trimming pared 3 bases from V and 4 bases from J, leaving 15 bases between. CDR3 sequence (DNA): TGTGCCAGCAGCTTTTCTTCGACAGGCGGTAATGAAAAACTGTTTTTT. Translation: CASSFSSTGGNEKLFF.

The CDR3 region is CASSPDRFTTIYF. In DNA, the CDR3 is TGTGCCAGCAGCCCGGACAGGTTTACCACCATATATTTT. The J gene is TRBJ1-3, the V gene TRBV6-5; 7 bases are a match to TRBD1. J was trimmed by 9 bases and V by 6 bases; bases with no gene match: 8. CDR3 size: 13 residues. Germline CDR1 MNHEY, CDR2 SVGAGI.